Each of the 28 T cell receptor beta chains below was sequenced from the same sample in a study of blood T cells in healthy people across ages. A J-beta primer mix and a sample-barcoded 5' primer were used in a second PCR of about 7 to 12 cycles. TCRdb reanalysed the 5' RACE reads using MiXCR and keeps one entry per CDR3 protein. The sample shows 1.2 million to 1.5 million distinct CDR3 sequences, 59% of them seen only once. Sequencing was carried out using blood. These receptors were obtained from a man aged 18-30 years in good health.

The chain links TRBV6-2 or TRBV6-3 to TRBJ2-7; TRBD1 matches 8 bases. The trim removed 6 bases at V and 1 base at J, leaving 14 bases unmatched. CDR3 length: 17 amino acids. Germline V gives CDR1 MNHEY, CDR2 SVGEGT. The CDR3 loop reads CASRSLGQGMRSYEQYF. The CDR3 DNA reads as TGTGCCAGCAGATCACTCGGACAGGGTATGAGATCCTACGAGCAGTACTTC.

This chain uses TRBV28 with TRBJ2-1, with D perhaps assigned TRBD1 or TRBD2 (5 bases each). TRBJ2-7 matches the DNA end more closely, so the J call is doubtful. The V gene's germline CDR1 is MDHEN and CDR2 SYDVKM. The CDR3 covers 15 residues. The CDR3 spells CASIVSRGSYNEQYF. CDR3 DNA: TGTGCCAGCATCGTCAGTCGGGGCTCCTACAATGAGCAGTACTTC.

V is TRBV14 and J is TRBJ2-7; D is unclear. CDR1 and CDR2 from the germline V gene are SGHDN and FVKESK. This CDR3 region has 14 residues. The germline V and J ends were trimmed by 0 bases and 7 bases, with 13 bases remaining between them. In DNA, the CDR3 is TGTGCCAGCAGCCAAGAAGATCCTCGGAGTGAGCAGTACTTC. This sequence encodes CASSQEDPRSEQYF.

This clonotype was seen only a few times. The genes are TRBV10-3 and TRBJ2-7, with D unresolved. The V and J ends lost 11 bases and 0 bases respectively, with 14 bases between them. The CDR3 has 13 residues. The germline CDR1 and CDR2 sequences are ENHRY and SYGVKD. Here the CDR3 reads CASLAASSYEQYF. CDR3 in DNA: TGTGCCTCGTTGGCCGCCAGCTCCTACGAGCAGTACTTC.

V is TRBV7-9 and J is TRBJ2-1; possibly TRBD1 for D (6 bases). From germline, CDR1 is SEHNR and CDR2 FQNEAQ (reference sequence). This CDR3 spans 13 amino acids. V was cut by 5 bases and J by 8 bases, with 13 bases left in between. The CDR3 DNA is TGTGCCAGCAGCCACGACAGGACCCATGAGCAGTTCTTC. Translation gives CASSHDRTHEQFF.

Here the CDR3 reads CASSVVDSGGAVEQFF. In nucleotides, the CDR3 is TGTGCCAGCAGCGTAGTGGATAGCGGGGGGGCGGTTGAGCAGTTCTTC. The rearrangement joins TRBV9 to TRBJ2-1; 11 nucleotides align to TRBD2. This CDR3 region has 16 residues. The germline V gene has CDR1 SGDLS and CDR2 YYNGEE. The V and J ends lost 0 bases and 9 bases, in that order; junction bases with no gene match: 8.

The rearrangement uses TRBV24-1 and TRBJ2-3; no definite D call. Trimming left V 4 bases short and J 7 bases short, with 11 bases between. This CDR3 spans 13 amino acids. Germline V gene sequence: CDR1 KGHDR, CDR2 SFDVKD. DNA for the CDR3: TGTGCCACCAGTGACCACCCCGAACATACGCAGTATTTT. Encoded protein: CATSDHPEHTQYF.

J is TRBJ1-2 and V is TRBV27, with TRBD1 identical over 8 bases. The CDR3 spans 15 residues. V lost 10 bases, J lost 3 bases, and 13 bases stayed unmatched. Germline V gives CDR1 MNHEY, CDR2 SMNVEV (reference sequence). CDR3 coding DNA: TGTGCCACCACTCCCGTGACAGGGGAGGACTATGGCTACACCTTC. Protein sequence: CATTPVTGEDYGYTF.

The chain is built from TRBV2 and TRBJ2-1; the D call may be TRBD1 or TRBD2 (5 bases each). Trimming left V 10 bases short and J 3 bases short, with 16 bases between. The CDR3 contains 14 residues. Germline V gene data show CDR1 as SNHLY and CDR2 as FYNNEI. CDR3 DNA: TGTGCCACAAGAGGGACCGGGGACTACAATGAGCAGTTCTTC. Translated, it gives CATRGTGDYNEQFF.

This clonotype was picked up a small number of times. The chain has TRBV20-1 and TRBJ2-7; possible D gene TRBD2, 5 bases. This CDR3 region has 13 residues. The V gene's germline CDR1 is DFQATT and CDR2 SNEGSKA (reference sequence). V gave up 2 bases and J gave up 3 bases, with 11 bases separating them. DNA for the CDR3: TGCAGTGCTAGACAGCGGAACTTCTACGAGCAGTACTTC. Its translation: CSARQRNFYEQYF.

The V call is TRBV12-3 or TRBV12-4, the J call TRBJ2-3, with TRBD1 matching 9 bases. The CDR3 loop spans 16 amino acids. V lost 3 bases to trimming and J lost 3 bases; unmatched junction nucleotides: 7. The CDR3 is CASSFMGQGITDTQYF. For the CDR3, the DNA is TGTGCCAGCAGTTTTATGGGACAGGGAATAACAGATACGCAGTATTTT.

This clonotype was seen a handful of times. The chain is built from TRBV27 and TRBJ2-7, with a possible D match to TRBD2 (5 bases). The CDR3 is 16 amino acids. Trimming left V 5 bases short and J 6 bases short, with 23 bases between. CDR1 and CDR2 (germline): MNHEY, SMNVEV (reference sequence). DNA of the CDR3: TGTGCCAGCAGTCATGGAGGCCGCGGTGGGGTTCCCGAGCAGTACTTC. This encodes CASSHGGRGGVPEQYF.

The genes are TRBV20-1 and TRBJ2-5, with a weak D call TRBD1 (6 bases). Trimming cost V 3 bases and J 0 bases, with 17 bases left between them. The germline gives CDR1 DFQATT, CDR2 SNEGSKA (reference sequence). This CDR3 is built from 16 residues. The CDR3 DNA reads as TGCAGTGCTAGGGACGGGGCAGGGGCCAACCAAGAGACCCAGTACTTC. This translates into CSARDGAGANQETQYF.

V usage is TRBV20-1 and J usage is TRBJ1-2; 9 nucleotides match TRBD1. Germline lookup yields CDR1 DFQATT and CDR2 SNEGSKA (reference sequence). V dropped 3 bases and J dropped 6; count of bases not matched to a gene: 5. The CDR3 extends over 13 amino acids. CDR3: CSASLGQGNGYTF. The CDR3 DNA follows: TGCAGTGCTAGCTTGGGACAGGGAAATGGCTACACCTTC.

The V and J genes are TRBV7-2 and TRBJ2-3; D is ambiguous. V gave up 1 base and J gave up 2 bases, with 13 bases separating them. Germline-derived CDR1 and CDR2 are SGHTA and FQGNSA. There are 16 residues in the CDR3. CDR3 DNA: TGTGCCAGCAGCTTAGTATCAGACCTTCTCACAGATACGCAGTATTTT. Translation: CASSLVSDLLTDTQYF. The full variable domain, in which reference TRBV7-2 and TRBJ2-3 provide the parts outside the CDR3, is GAGVSQSPSNKVTEKGKDVELRCDPISGHTALYWYRQSLGQGLEFLIYFQGNSAPDKSGLPSDRFSAERTGGSVSTLTIQRTQQEDSAVYLCASSLVSDLLTDTQYFGPGTRLTVL.

This clonotype was recorded once. The J gene is TRBJ2-7, the V gene TRBV5-5; 7 positions agree with TRBD2. The germline gives CDR1 SGHKS, CDR2 YYEKEE (reference sequence). This CDR3 is 14 amino acids long. The trim removed 5 bases at V and 0 bases at J, leaving 5 bases unmatched. Written as DNA, the CDR3 is TGTGCCAGCAGGGGACTACTTCACTCCTACGAGCAGTACTTC. This gives the protein CASRGLLHSYEQYF.

The chain has TRBV29-1 and TRBJ1-1, with D unclear. The CDR3 is 13 amino acids. Germline V lookup: CDR1 SQVTM, CDR2 ANQGSEA. V was pared by 0 bases and J by 5 bases, with 10 bases between. The CDR3 loop reads CSVEENMGTEAFF. As DNA, the CDR3 is TGCAGCGTTGAAGAAAACATGGGGACTGAAGCTTTCTTT.

This clonotype appeared a few times. The V and J genes are TRBV7-6 and TRBJ1-4, with D uncertain. Germline loops: CDR1 SGHVS, CDR2 FNYEAQ. The CDR3 spans 15 residues. V shed 4 bases and J shed 7 bases, with 16 bases lying between them. The CDR3 DNA reads as TGTGCCAGCAGCTCTCCCGGCGGCGTCGGTGAAAAACTGTTTTTT. Its protein product is CASSSPGGVGEKLFF.

This chain joins TRBV20-1 and TRBJ2-5, with TRBD2 identical over 9 bases. The CDR3 covers 14 residues. V shed 1 base and J 4 bases; nucleotides not matched to a gene: 4. Germline V gene data show CDR1 as DFQATT and CDR2 as SNEGSKA (reference sequence). The CDR3, as DNA: TGCAGTGCTAGAGGTCTAGCGGGATTAGAGACCCAGTACTTC. Residues: CSARGLAGLETQYF.

The genes are TRBV10-3 and TRBJ2-3, with no clear D. The V end lost 2 bases, the J end lost 2 bases, and 11 bases lay between the germline ends. From germline, CDR1 is ENHRY and CDR2 SYGVKD. This CDR3 comprises 15 residues. The CDR3 coding sequence is TGTGCCATCAGTGAGAGGGTAGAAACCACAGATACGCAGTATTTT. It specifies CAISERVETTDTQYF.

Regarding this clonotype: Possible read error: a much larger clone is one base away. This chain connects TRBV28 to TRBJ2-6; TRBD2 might be the D (6 bases). CDR1 is MDHEN and CDR2 is SYDVKM in the germline V gene. Trimming took 8 bases from V and 3 from J, leaving 11 bases between them. The length of the CDR3 is 14 residues. DNA of the CDR3: TGTGCCAGCTTGGGGGGAATTGGGGCCAACGTCCTGACTTTC. Translated: CASLGGIGANVLTF.

CDR3 bases: TGCGCCAGCAGCTTGGTGCCCAGCTCCGTCAATGAGCAGTTCTTC. This translates into CASSLVPSSVNEQFF. The chain has TRBV5-1 and TRBJ2-1; unclear D gene. The CDR3 extends over 15 amino acids. Germline CDR1 SGHRS, CDR2 YFSETQ. With 0 bases removed from V and 6 bases from J, the gap between germline ends came to 13 bases.

The chain carries TRBV27 and TRBJ2-7; D is possibly TRBD1 or TRBD2 (6 bases each). From germline, CDR1 is MNHEY and CDR2 SMNVEV (reference sequence). V was shortened by 3 bases and J by 9 bases, with 15 bases between the two germline ends. CDR3 length: 13 residues. CDR3 sequence: CASSFQQGGVQYF. The CDR3 DNA is TGTGCCAGCAGTTTCCAACAGGGAGGAGTGCAGTACTTC.

This clonotype was recorded a few times. V gene TRBV2 combines with J gene TRBJ1-2; possible D gene TRBD1, 5 bases. The germline CDR1 and CDR2 sequences are SNHLY and FYNNEI. V gave up 6 bases and J gave up 0 bases, with 11 bases separating them. There are 14 residues in the CDR3. CDR3 in amino acids: CASRGRAANYGYTF. CDR3 coding DNA: TGTGCCAGCAGGGGCAGGGCGGCTAACTATGGCTACACCTTC.

The chain carries TRBV2 and TRBJ2-1; 10 bases match TRBD2. V lost 5 bases and J lost 7; bases outside the gene matches: 11. Germline lookup yields CDR1 SNHLY and CDR2 FYNNEI. The CDR3 totals 16 residues. Written as DNA, the CDR3 is TGTGCCAGCAGTCAAACCAGACGAGCGGGGGGGAATGAGCAGTTCTTC. It codes for CASSQTRRAGGNEQFF.

The DNA of the CDR3 is TGTGCCAGCAATTATGGGGTCGTCGGTGAGCAGTTCTTC. It encodes CASNYGVVGEQFF. The chain carries TRBV2 and TRBJ2-1; the D is unclear. V gave up 7 bases and J gave up 9 bases, with 16 bases separating them. The V gene's germline CDR1 is SNHLY and CDR2 FYNNEI. CDR3 length: 13 amino acids.

On this clonotype itself: With a much larger clone just one base away, this may be a read error. CDR3 DNA: TGTGCCAGCAGCAGACTAGCGATGAATGAGCAGTACTTC. This gives the protein CASSRLAMNEQYF. The gene calls are TRBV13 and TRBJ2-5; TRBD2 matches at 8 bases. This CDR3 contains 13 residues. V shed 5 bases and J 11 bases; nucleotides not matched to a gene: 10. Germline V lookup: CDR1 PRHDT, CDR2 FYEKMQ (reference sequence).

The chain has TRBV20-1 and TRBJ1-2; D remains unclear. Germline-derived CDR1 and CDR2 are DFQATT and SNEGSKA (reference sequence). The V and J ends lost 3 bases and 4 bases respectively, with 12 bases between them. This CDR3 spans 13 amino acids. CDR3: CSARLGGSYGYTF. CDR3 in DNA: TGCAGTGCTAGGCTGGGAGGGTCCTATGGCTACACCTTC.